This TCR beta chain was found in a study of neurological immune-mediated disorders. TCRdb redid the calling of the 5' RACE reads with MiXCR, one entry per CDR3 protein. This table has around 40,000 distinct CDR3 sequences, approximately 12% appearing once. This clonotype was counted at least ten times. The CDR3 totals 13 residues. The V segment lost 2 bases and the J segment 8 bases; nucleotides outside the gene matches: 1. Germline V CDR1 and CDR2: SGDLS, YYNGEE. J is TRBJ2-1 and V is TRBV9; 10 bases are a match to TRBD1. The source material was PBMCs. This sequence originates from a female donor in good health. The CDR3 region is CASSVGTGDEQFF. The CDR3 bases are TGTGCCAGCAGCGTTGGGACAGGGGATGAGCAGTTCTTC.